Listed here are 22 T cell receptor beta chains from one sample, sequenced in a study of cytomegalovirus exposure and HLA in healthy donors. Only in-frame clones appear in the TCRdb table, and some are missing; sequencing was by immunoSEQ multiplex PCR. Counted here are around 70,000 clones, about 95% occurring once; the ten biggest clones make up 1.5% to 2%. Sequences were obtained from PBMCs. The origin of the receptors is a woman aged 18-29 years in good health and CMV-seropositive.

This rearrangement joins TRBV19 to TRBJ2-3, with D possibly TRBD2 on 5 matching bases. This CDR3 has 13 amino acids. Germline CDR1 is LNHDA and CDR2 is SQIVND (reference sequence). V lost 0 bases to trimming and J lost 9 bases, with 10 bases between them. CDR3 loop: CASSIDEGSTQYF. The CDR3 region has the DNA TGTGCCAGTAGTATAGACGAGGGATCGACGCAGTATTTT.

This chain joins TRBV4-2 and TRBJ2-1; 16 bases line up with TRBD2. The CDR3 runs 17 residues. The V gene's germline CDR1 is LGHNA and CDR2 YNFKEQ. J was trimmed by 8 bases and V by 0 bases; bases with no gene match: 4. The CDR3 reads CASSQEGTSGGEYEQFF. In DNA, the CDR3 is TGTGCCAGCAGCCAAGAGGGGACTAGCGGGGGGGAGTATGAGCAGTTCTTC.

The rearrangement links TRBV29-1 to TRBJ2-3; D not resolved. Germline lookup yields CDR1 SQVTM and CDR2 ANQGSEA. The CDR3 consists of 12 residues. V shed 4 bases and J shed 3 bases, with 8 bases lying between them. DNA for the CDR3: TGCAGCGTTGGGCCGGAGACAGATACGCAGTATTTT. This translates into CSVGPETDTQYF.

CDR3 nucleotide sequence: TGTGCCACCCAAGAAGGACAGGGGAGAACCTACGAGCAGTACTTC. It translates to CATQEGQGRTYEQYF. J is TRBJ2-7 and V is TRBV6-6, with 9 positions matching TRBD1. Per germline, CDR1 MNHNY and CDR2 SVGAGI (reference sequence). V was pared by 10 bases and J by 2 bases, with 12 bases of the junction left unmatched. There are 15 residues in the CDR3.

Here the CDR3 reads CASSDPGQVNTEAFF. CDR3 DNA: TGTGCCAGCAGTGATCCGGGACAGGTGAACACTGAAGCTTTCTTT. The chain joins TRBV6-1 to TRBJ1-1; 8 nucleotides agree with TRBD1. V shed 3 bases, J shed 0 bases, and the junction held 3 bases outside the gene matches. This CDR3 is built from 15 residues. Germline lookup yields CDR1 MNHNS and CDR2 SASEGT.

The chain employs TRBV27 and TRBJ2-3, with TRBD1 matching over 10 bases. After removal of 6 bases from V and 4 bases from J, the junction contained 10 bases not matched to a gene. This CDR3 contains 16 residues. Germline CDR1 reads MNHEY; CDR2 reads SMNVEV (reference sequence). CDR3 DNA: TGTGCCAGCAGCCCAGGACAGGGGGGTTCTCCAGATACGCAGTATTTT. Its translation is CASSPGQGGSPDTQYF.

This clone was seen just once. The gene calls are TRBV9 and TRBJ2-1; 7 positions match TRBD2. Germline loops: CDR1 SGDLS, CDR2 YYNGEE. With 0 bases clipped from V and 0 bases from J, the junction kept 3 bases outside the gene matches. The CDR3 contains 16 residues. In DNA form, the CDR3 reads TGTGCCAGCAGCGTAGGGGACTATAGCTCCTACAATGAGCAGTTCTTC. This encodes CASSVGDYSSYNEQFF. The full variable domain, rest sourced from reference TRBV9 and TRBJ2-1, is DSGVTQTPKHLITATGQRVTLRCSPRSGDLSVYWYQQSLDQGLQFLIQYYNGEERAKGNILERFSAQQFPDLHSELNLSSLELGDSALYFCASSVGDYSSYNEQFFGPGTRLTVL.

The chain uses TRBV4-3 and TRBJ2-7, with D perhaps matching TRBD1 (6 bases). With 0 bases removed from V and 2 bases from J, the gap between germline ends came to 14 bases. Germline CDR1 LGHNA, CDR2 YSLEER. The CDR3 totals 16 residues. CDR3 nucleotides: TGCGCCAGCAGCCAAGATCGATATCAGGGGACCTACGAGCAGTACTTC. It specifies CASSQDRYQGTYEQYF.

This chain uses TRBV19 with TRBJ1-4; D perhaps matches TRBD1 (5 bases). The CDR3 runs 14 residues. V lost 6 bases to trimming and J lost 7 bases, with 15 bases between them. Germline lookup yields CDR1 LNHDA and CDR2 SQIVND (reference sequence). The CDR3 bases are TGTGCCAGTAGCGACCCGGCCGGGGGTGAAAAACTGTTTTTT. Translated, it gives CASSDPAGGEKLFF.

This clone was detected only once. The chain employs TRBV7-9 and TRBJ1-1, with 10 bases fitting TRBD1. Germline CDR1 SEHNR, CDR2 FQNEAQ (reference sequence). CDR3 size: 14 residues. Trimming took 5 bases from V and 6 from J; bases not matched to a gene: 6. This chain's CDR3 is CASSAETGGSEAFF. CDR3 in DNA: TGTGCCAGCAGCGCGGAGACAGGGGGCTCTGAAGCTTTCTTT.

This clone was seen a single time. The CDR3 coding sequence is TGTGCAAGTCGCTTAGCGTTTCCAGTTCGACTAGCGGGAGGGAACACCGGGGAGCTGTTTTTT. It yields the protein CASRLAFPVRLAGGNTGELFF. The chain recombines TRBV12-2 with TRBJ2-2; TRBD2 is taken as the D call from the table, unchecked against the DNA. TRBV12-2 is a documented pseudogene. The CDR3 is 21 amino acids.

Only one count was recorded for this clone. The rearrangement uses TRBV2 and TRBJ2-5; D gene ambiguous. Per the germline V gene, CDR1 is SNHLY and CDR2 is FYNNEI. This CDR3 has 12 amino acids. V shed 7 bases and J shed 1 base, with 7 bases lying between them. The CDR3 loop is CASTGLQETQYF. CDR3 DNA: TGTGCCAGCACCGGTCTCCAAGAGACCCAGTACTTC.

This clone appeared once. The genes are TRBV18 and TRBJ1-1; D is unclear. The CDR3 totals 13 residues. V lost 2 bases and J lost 4, with 8 bases in between. Germline V gene sequence: CDR1 KGHSH, CDR2 LQKENI. The CDR3 DNA reads TGTGCCAGCTCACCAACAAGGAGCACTGAAGCTTTCTTT. It is translated as CASSPTRSTEAFF. Drawing the rest from reference TRBV18 and TRBJ1-1, the complete variable domain is NAGVMQNPRHLVRRRGQEARLRCSPMKGHSHVYWYRQLPEEGLKFMVYLQKENIIDESGMPKERFSAEFPKEGPSILRIQQVVRGDSAAYFCASSPTRSTEAFFGQGTRLTVV.

The chain carries TRBV9 and TRBJ2-3; TRBD2 matches 15 bases. Trimming removed 0 bases from V and 5 bases from J; junction bases left unmatched: 1. The germline V gene has CDR1 SGDLS and CDR2 YYNGEE. The CDR3 runs to 16 residues. CDR3 sequence (DNA): TGTGCCAGCAGCGTAGGGACTAGCGGGGGGGAAGATACGCAGTATTTT. Protein: CASSVGTSGGEDTQYF.

This clone came up once. The chain recombines TRBV5-1 with TRBJ1-4; 7 bases are shared with TRBD1. CDR1 is SGHRS, CDR2 YFSETQ, per germline. The CDR3 is 15 amino acids. The trim removed 0 bases at V and 7 bases at J, leaving 6 bases unmatched. The CDR3 reads CASSLAGQWSEKLFF. CDR3 DNA sequence: TGCGCCAGCAGCTTGGCGGGACAGTGGTCTGAAAAACTGTTTTTT.

This chain uses TRBV9 with TRBJ2-5; D is perhaps TRBD1 or TRBD2 (6 bases each). Germline V lookup: CDR1 SGDLS, CDR2 YYNGEE. V was shortened by 4 bases and J by 4 bases, with 14 bases between the two germline ends. The CDR3 runs to 14 residues. CDR3 in DNA: TGTGCCAGCAGCTTAGGGGGAGGTTTAGAGACCCAGTACTTC. It specifies CASSLGGGLETQYF.

The chain recombines TRBV6-6 with TRBJ2-7; D unclear. Deletions cut 2 bases from V and 1 base from J, with 6 bases between. This CDR3 is 13 amino acids long. Germline values: CDR1 MNHNY, CDR2 SVGAGI (reference sequence). The CDR3 region has the DNA TGTGCCAGCAGTTACGGGCATTCCTACGAGCAGTACTTC. It is translated as CASSYGHSYEQYF.

The rearrangement joins TRBV9 to TRBJ1-2, with no clear D. Germline CDR1 SGDLS, CDR2 YYNGEE. The CDR3 runs 15 residues. V was clipped by 1 base and J by 8 bases, with 18 bases between them. In nucleotides, the CDR3 is TGTGCCAGCAGCGTATTAGAGACTCCAACCAAAGGCTACACCTTC. Amino acid sequence: CASSVLETPTKGYTF.

The chain links TRBV7-2 to TRBJ1-5, with D perhaps TRBD1 (6 bases). Trimming took 1 base from V and 1 from J, leaving 11 bases between them. CDR1 is SGHTA and CDR2 is FQGNSA in the germline V gene. The CDR3 has 16 amino acids. The DNA of the CDR3 is TGTGCCAGCAGCTTAGTCAGGGGACGGAGCAATCAGCCCCAGCATTTT. It encodes CASSLVRGRSNQPQHF.

The gene calls are TRBV7-9 and TRBJ2-3, with D unclear. CDR3 length: 16 amino acids. With 4 bases removed from V and 2 bases from J, the gap between germline ends came to 16 bases. In germline, CDR1 is SEHNR, CDR2 FQNEAQ (reference sequence). This chain's CDR3 is CASSSTLARSTDTQYF. CDR3 nucleotides: TGTGCCAGCAGCTCCACCCTTGCCAGGTCCACAGATACGCAGTATTTT.

The J gene is TRBJ2-1, the V gene TRBV15; TRBD1 matches 10 bases. Germline CDR1 is LNHNV and CDR2 is YYDKDF (reference sequence). V lost 3 bases and J lost 7; bases outside the gene matches: 15. This CDR3 has 18 amino acids. In DNA, the CDR3 is TGTGCCACCAGCAGCCCCCTGGGACAGGGGTTTGTACGGAATGAGCAGTTCTTC. Its protein is CATSSPLGQGFVRNEQFF.

The rearrangement links TRBV4-1 to TRBJ2-2; 11 bases are shared with TRBD2. The germline V gene encodes CDR1 MGHRA and CDR2 YSYEKL. This CDR3 comprises 17 residues. Losses at the gene ends were 3 bases for V and 1 base for J; bases not matched to a gene: 4. The CDR3 coding sequence is TGCGCCAGCAGCCAGGCCGGACTAGCGGGGAACACCGGGGAGCTGTTTTTT. This encodes CASSQAGLAGNTGELFF.